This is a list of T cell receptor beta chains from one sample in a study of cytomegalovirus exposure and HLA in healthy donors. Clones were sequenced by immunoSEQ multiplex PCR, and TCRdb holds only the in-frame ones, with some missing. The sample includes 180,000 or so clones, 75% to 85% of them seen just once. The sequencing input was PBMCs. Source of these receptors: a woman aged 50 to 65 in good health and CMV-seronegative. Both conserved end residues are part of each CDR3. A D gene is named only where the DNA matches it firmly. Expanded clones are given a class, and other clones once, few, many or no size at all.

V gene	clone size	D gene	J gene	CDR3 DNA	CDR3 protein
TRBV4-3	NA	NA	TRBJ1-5	TGCGCCAGCAGCCAAGACCTAAATCAGCCCCAGCATTTT	CASSQDLNQPQHF
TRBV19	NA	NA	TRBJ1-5	TGTGCCAGTAGTATTAGTCGGGCGGCAGGGAGCAATCAGCCCCAGCATTTT	CASSISRAAGSNQPQHF
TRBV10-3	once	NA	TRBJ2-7	TGTGCCATCAGCCGGGACTCCCCGACTGCCGAGCAGTACTTC	CAISRDSPTAEQYF
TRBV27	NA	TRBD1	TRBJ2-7	TGTGCCAGCAGTTTGAACCGGGACAGGGGTAACTACGAGCAGTACTTC	CASSLNRDRGNYEQYF
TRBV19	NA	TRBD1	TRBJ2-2	TGTGCCAGCCTTCCCGCTTGGGACAGTCGGACCGGGGAGCTGTTTTTT	CASLPAWDSRTGELFF
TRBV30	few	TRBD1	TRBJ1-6	TGTGCCTGGAGTGGACAGGGGAATTCCCCCCTCAACTTT	CAWSGQGNSPLNF
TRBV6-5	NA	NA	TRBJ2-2	TGTGCCAGCAGTTATTTTCAGGGAAACACCGGGGAGCTGTTTTTT	CASSYFQGNTGELFF
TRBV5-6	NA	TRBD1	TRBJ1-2	TGTGCCAGCACCCGGGACAGAATCCCCTATGGCTACACCTTC	CASTRDRIPYGYTF
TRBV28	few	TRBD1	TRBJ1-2	TGTGCCAGCAGTTTCGGACAGGACAATGGCTACACCTTC	CASSFGQDNGYTF
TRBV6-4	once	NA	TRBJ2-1	TGTGCCAGCAGTCCGGCTGGGGCGTCCCATGAGCAGTTCTTC	CASSPAGASHEQFF
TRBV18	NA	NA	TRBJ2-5	TGTGCCAGCTCACCACACAGGCAAGAGACCCAGTACTTC	CASSPHRQETQYF
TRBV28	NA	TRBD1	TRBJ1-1	TGTGCCAGCAGCCCAGGGGGGAACACTGAAGCTTTCTTT	CASSPGGNTEAFF
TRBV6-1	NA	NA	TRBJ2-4	TGTGCCAGTCAAGAGGGGGTTAAAAACATTCAGTACTTC	CASQEGVKNIQYF
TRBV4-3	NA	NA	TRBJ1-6	TGCGCCAGCAGCCAAGATGGGGCGGCGAGCTCCTATAATTCACCCCTCCACTTT	CASSQDGAASSYNSPLHF
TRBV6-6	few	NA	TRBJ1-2	TGTGCCAGCAGTTTAGGTCCGGGAGGCTACACCTTC	CASSLGPGGYTF
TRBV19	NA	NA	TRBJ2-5	TGTGCCAGTAGTAGTCCCCAGGGGAGGGTGGCCCAAGAGACCCAGTACTTC	CASSSPQGRVAQETQYF
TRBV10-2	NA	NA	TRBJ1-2	TGCGCCAGCAGTGAAGGGAGCGGTGTTTATGGCTACACCTTC	CASSEGSGVYGYTF
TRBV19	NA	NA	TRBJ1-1	TGTGCCAGTAGTCCCGCCGGGAGAACTGAAGCTTTCTTT	CASSPAGRTEAFF
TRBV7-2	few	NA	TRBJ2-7	TGTGCCAGCAGCTTGGTTTGGGACAAGAACTACGAGCAGTACTTC	CASSLVWDKNYEQYF
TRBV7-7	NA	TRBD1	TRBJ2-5	TGTGCCAGCAGCCTCCGTGGGACAGGGGGAGAGACCCAGTACTTC	CASSLRGTGGETQYF
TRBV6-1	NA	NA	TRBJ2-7	TGTGCCAGCACCCCCCTTACAGGGTTGAGCGAGCAGTACTTC	CASTPLTGLSEQYF
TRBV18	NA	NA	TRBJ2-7	TGTGCCAGCTCACCCCCGGGGGTCCGCTACGAGCAGTACTTC	CASSPPGVRYEQYF
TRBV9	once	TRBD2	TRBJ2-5	TGTGCCAGCAGCGTAGGCGGACTAGCGCGGCTCGAGACCCAGTACTTC	CASSVGGLARLETQYF
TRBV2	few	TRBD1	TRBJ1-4	TGTGCCATCGGACAGGGGAATGGTGAAAAACTGTTTTTT	CAIGQGNGEKLFF
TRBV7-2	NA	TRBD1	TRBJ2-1	TGTGCCAGCAGCGGTAAGGGACAGGGATCCTACAATGAGCAGTTCTTC	CASSGKGQGSYNEQFF
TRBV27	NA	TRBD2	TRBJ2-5	TGTGCCAGCAGTTTTATAAATAGCGGGAGTACTGAGACCCAGTACTTC	CASSFINSGSTETQYF
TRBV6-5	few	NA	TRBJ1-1	TGTGCCAGCAAGGGAGGGGCGAACACTGAAGCTTTCTTT	CASKGGANTEAFF
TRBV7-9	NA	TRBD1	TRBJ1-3	TGTGCCAGCAGCGAGAAGGGACAGGGAGTAGGCTCTGGAAACACCATATATTTT	CASSEKGQGVGSGNTIYF
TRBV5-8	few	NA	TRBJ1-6	TGTGCCAGCAGCTCTGGGACATTTCTGTATAATTCACCCCTCCACTTT	CASSSGTFLYNSPLHF
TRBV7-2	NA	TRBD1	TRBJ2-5	TGTGCCAGCAGCACTCGGACAGGACCGCTCGCCGAGACCCGGTACTTC	CASSTRTGPLAETRYF
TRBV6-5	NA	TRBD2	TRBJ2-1	TGTGCCAGCAGTATAATAGCGGGAGGAGACAATGAGCAGTTCTTC	CASSIIAGGDNEQFF
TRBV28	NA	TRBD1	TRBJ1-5	TGTGCCAGCAGAATATCGACAGGGGTTCGCCAGCCCCAGCATTTT	CASRISTGVRQPQHF
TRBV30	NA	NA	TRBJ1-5	TGTGCCTGGAGCGGGGGAAGCGAACAGCCCCAGCATTTT	CAWSGGSEQPQHF
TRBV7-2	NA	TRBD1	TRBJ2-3	TGTGCCAGCAGCTCAGACAGGGGAGGCACAGATACGCAGTATTTT	CASSSDRGGTDTQYF
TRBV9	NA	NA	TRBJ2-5	TGTGCCAGCAGCCCCGGAGGAGGGGGGGCCGGAGAGACCCAGTACTTC	CASSPGGGGAGETQYF
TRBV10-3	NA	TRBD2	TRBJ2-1	TGTGCCATCAGTGGTTCGGCGGGAGAGACCTACAATGAGCAGTTCTTC	CAISGSAGETYNEQFF
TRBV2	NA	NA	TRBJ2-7	TGTGCCAGCACGCGCCAGGGGATCGACGAGCAGTACTTC	CASTRQGIDEQYF
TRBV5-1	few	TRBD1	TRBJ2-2	TGCGCCAGCAGCCAACAGGGGAGGGAGCTGTTTTTT	CASSQQGRELFF
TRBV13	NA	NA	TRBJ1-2	TGTGCCAGCAGCTTGGGAAACAGGGTATCCGGTTTCGACGGCTACACCTTC	CASSLGNRVSGFDGYTF
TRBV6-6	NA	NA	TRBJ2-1	TGTGCCAGCAGTCTCCATCCAGGGGGGCCCTACAATGAGCAGTTCTTC	CASSLHPGGPYNEQFF
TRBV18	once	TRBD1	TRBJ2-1	TGTGCCAGCTCCCCACAAACCGGGACAGATTATTACAATGAGCAGTTCTTC	CASSPQTGTDYYNEQFF
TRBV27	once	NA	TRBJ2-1	TGTGCCAGCAGCCCCTCCACCGACTTATCCTACAATGAGCAGTTCTTC	CASSPSTDLSYNEQFF